Below, 20 T cell receptor beta chains from the same sample are listed, as sequenced in a study of blood T cell repertoires in COVID-19. Produced via immunoSEQ multiplex PCR; TCRdb's table is partial and in-frame only. The table records around 160,000 clones, nearly 80% of them present only once. The sequenced material came from peripheral blood. The receptors derive from a woman older than 75 with acute or convalescent COVID-19.

The rearrangement links TRBV7-8 to TRBJ1-5; TRBD1 matches at 9 bases. With V trimmed by 0 bases and J by 5 bases, 5 bases remained unmatched. This CDR3 has 16 amino acids. In germline, CDR1 is SGHVS, CDR2 FQNEAQ. In DNA, the CDR3 is TGTGCCAGCAGCTTAGCGGGGGACAGGGCAGATCAGCCCCAGCATTTT. It translates to CASSLAGDRADQPQHF. The full variable domain, with the rest looked up from reference TRBV7-8 and TRBJ1-5, is GAGVSQSPRYKVAKRGQDVALRCDPISGHVSLFWYQQALGQGPEFLTYFQNEAQLDKSGLPSDRFFAERPEGSVSTLKIQRTQQEDSAVYLCASSLAGDRADQPQHFGDGTRLSIL.

The chain employs TRBV3-1 (or the pseudogene TRBV3-2) and TRBJ2-5; 10 bases agree with TRBD2. This CDR3 region has 16 residues. The germline gives CDR1 LGHDT, CDR2 YNNKEL (reference sequence). With 1 base clipped from V and 5 bases from J, the junction kept 7 bases outside the gene matches. CDR3 bases: TGTGCCAGCAGCCAAGGACTCTATAGCGGGGGGGAGACCCAGTACTTC. Its protein product is CASSQGLYSGGETQYF.

V and J are TRBV7-9 and TRBJ1-2; no firm D call. The V end lost 5 bases, the J end lost 3 bases, and 16 bases lay between the germline ends. This CDR3 comprises 15 residues. The germline gives CDR1 SEHNR, CDR2 FQNEAQ (reference sequence). CDR3 bases: TGTGCCAGCAGCCCGAATCAGGCGACCTACTATGGCTACACCTTC. Its translation: CASSPNQATYYGYTF. The full variable domain, with the rest looked up from reference TRBV7-9 and TRBJ1-2, is DTGVSQNPRHKITKRGQNVTFRCDPISEHNRLYWYRQTLGQGPEFLTYFQNEAQLEKSRLLSDRFSAERPKGSFSTLEIQRTEQGDSAMYLCASSPNQATYYGYTFGSGTRLTVV.

Turning to this clone: Other nucleotide sequences in the sample specify the same CDR3. The gene calls are TRBV6-5 and TRBJ1-5; 10 bases fit TRBD1. From germline, CDR1 is MNHEY and CDR2 SVGAGI. V lost 5 bases and J lost 4; bases outside the gene matches: 5. This CDR3 region has 15 residues. The CDR3 spells CASSPRTGGNQPQHF. The CDR3, as DNA: TGTGCCAGCAGTCCACGGACAGGGGGGAATCAGCCCCAGCATTTT.

The V call is TRBV6-2 or TRBV6-3, the J call TRBJ2-3; the D is unclear. The CDR3 is 17 residues long. Germline V gene lookup returns CDR1 MNHEY and CDR2 SVGEGT. The ends were cut back, 0 bases at V and 0 bases at J, with 13 bases in the middle. The CDR3 here is CASSYSARGASTDTQYF. The CDR3 DNA follows: TGTGCCAGCAGTTACTCGGCCCGCGGAGCTAGCACAGATACGCAGTATTTT.

This clone has only one observation. The rearrangement links TRBV2 to TRBJ1-1; D possibly corresponds to TRBD1 (6 bases). This CDR3 has 14 amino acids. Germline assignment: CDR1 SNHLY and CDR2 FYNNEI. V shed 1 base and J shed 7 bases, with 13 bases lying between them. CDR3 nucleotides: TGTGCCAGCAGTGAAGGGCAGGGGAGAATTGAAGCTTTCTTT. Translation: CASSEGQGRIEAFF.

The chain combines TRBV4-1 with TRBJ2-3, with D maybe TRBD2 (5 bases). Trimming removed 5 bases from V and 6 bases from J, with 18 bases in between. CDR3 length: 15 residues. The germline V gene encodes CDR1 MGHRA and CDR2 YSYEKL. The CDR3 DNA is TGCGCCAGCAGCGAACTAGTGGGCGGCAGGGATACGCAGTATTTT. Protein product: CASSELVGGRDTQYF.

There are a few counts of this clone. V usage is TRBV27 and J usage is TRBJ2-2, with 9 bases lining up with TRBD1. The CDR3 is 16 residues long. From germline, CDR1 is MNHEY and CDR2 SMNVEV (reference sequence). With 5 bases clipped from V and 6 bases from J, the junction kept 10 bases outside the gene matches. CDR3 in amino acids: CASSKGTGRYSGELFF. CDR3 nucleotide sequence: TGTGCCAGCAGTAAGGGGACAGGGAGGTATTCCGGGGAGCTGTTTTTT.

The J gene is TRBJ1-3, the V gene TRBV5-6, with D perhaps matching TRBD1 (6 bases). The CDR3 spans 15 residues. V was trimmed by 4 bases and J by 0 bases, leaving 11 bases between them. Germline lookup yields CDR1 SGHDT and CDR2 YYEEEE. CDR3 nucleotide sequence: TGTGCCAGCAGCGTGACAGGTCGCTCTGGAAACACCATATATTTT. Amino acids: CASSVTGRSGNTIYF.

This sequence joins TRBV5-4 and TRBJ2-5; 15 bases align to TRBD2. This CDR3 is built from 16 residues. CDR1 and CDR2 (germline): SGHNT, YYREEE (reference sequence). V trimming: 4 bases; J trimming: 5 bases; junction bases outside the gene matches: 6. Here the CDR3 reads CASSRTSGGAQETQYF. The CDR3 DNA follows: TGTGCCAGCAGCCGGACTAGCGGGGGGGCTCAGGAGACCCAGTACTTC.

This chain connects TRBV18 to TRBJ2-1, with D possibly matching TRBD1 (5 bases). Germline CDR1 reads KGHSH; CDR2 reads LQKENI. The CDR3 length is 17 residues. The V end was cut by 3 bases, the J end by 1 base, with 16 bases between. The CDR3 coding sequence is TGTGCCAGCTCACCGGTTCTCTTGGGGCAATCCTACAATGAGCAGTTCTTC. As protein: CASSPVLLGQSYNEQFF.

The CDR3 DNA is TGTGCCAGCAGCCAAACGGGGGATTCTAATGAAAAACTGTTTTTT. This gives the protein CASSQTGDSNEKLFF. This chain joins TRBV16 and TRBJ1-4; a weak D match, TRBD1 (5 bases). V lost 2 bases to trimming and J lost 3 bases, with 10 bases between them. CDR1 and CDR2 from the germline V gene are KGHSY and FQNENV. The CDR3 spans 15 residues.

This chain uses TRBV5-4 with TRBJ2-3; 10 positions match TRBD2. V lost 3 bases, J lost 2 bases, and 3 bases stayed unmatched. The germline CDR1 and CDR2 sequences are SGHNT and YYREEE (reference sequence). The CDR3 has 15 amino acids. The CDR3 DNA is TGTGCCAGCAGCTGGGGACTAGCGATCACAGATACGCAGTATTTT. Translated, it gives CASSWGLAITDTQYF.

The genes are TRBV12-5 and TRBJ2-3; possibly TRBD1 for D (6 bases). Trimming cost V 4 bases and J 9 bases, with 17 bases left between them. Per germline, CDR1 LGHNT and CDR2 FRNRAP. This CDR3 has 14 amino acids. Here the CDR3 reads CASGSYLSGGTQYF. In DNA, the CDR3 is TGTGCTAGTGGTTCCTACCTCTCTGGGGGCACGCAGTATTTT. The entire variable domain, with the rest obtained from reference TRBV12-5 and TRBJ2-3, is as follows: DARVTQTPRHKVTEMGQEVTMRCQPILGHNTVFWYRQTMMQGLELLAYFRNRAPLDDSGMPKDRFSAEMPDATLATLKIQPSEPRDSAVYFCASGSYLSGGTQYFGPGTRLTVL.

This clone was recorded only once. This sequence joins TRBV9 and TRBJ2-7, with a possible D match to TRBD2 (6 bases). Germline values: CDR1 SGDLS, CDR2 YYNGEE. The CDR3 has 15 amino acids. Trimming removed 0 bases at V and 2 bases at J, with 12 bases between. The chain's CDR3 is CASSVGGDRAYEQYF. CDR3 sequence (DNA): TGTGCCAGCAGCGTAGGGGGGGACCGAGCCTACGAGCAGTACTTC.

The chain employs TRBV6-5 and TRBJ1-1; no reliable D call. This CDR3 comprises 14 residues. Germline CDR1 is MNHEY and CDR2 is SVGAGI. The ends were cut back, 0 bases at V and 6 bases at J, with 11 bases in the middle. The CDR3 region is CASSYSRRSAEAFF. The CDR3 coding sequence is TGTGCCAGCAGTTACTCAAGGAGATCCGCTGAAGCTTTCTTT.

The chain couples TRBV5-4 to TRBJ2-3; 12 nucleotides align to TRBD2. The germline V gene has CDR1 SGHNT and CDR2 YYREEE (reference sequence). The CDR3 covers 16 residues. V was pared by 4 bases and J by 2 bases, with 5 bases of the junction left unmatched. CDR3 in amino acids: CASSTRLAGDTDTQYF. As DNA, the CDR3 is TGTGCCAGCAGCACCAGACTAGCGGGGGACACAGATACGCAGTATTTT.

The rearrangement uses TRBV11-3 and TRBJ2-4, with 7 bases that match TRBD1. The CDR3 covers 13 residues. The germline V gene has CDR1 SGHNT and CDR2 YENEEA. With V trimmed by 5 bases and J by 8 bases, 6 bases remained unmatched. This CDR3 is CASSQGVGDIQYF. CDR3 in DNA: TGTGCCAGCAGCCAGGGGGTGGGAGACATTCAGTACTTC.

CDR3 sequence (DNA): TGTGCCAGCAGCTTAGGAGCTAGCGGGGGGTGGTATGAGCAGTTCTTC. The encoded protein is CASSLGASGGWYEQFF. This chain links TRBV11-2 with TRBJ2-1; 11 bases map to TRBD2. This CDR3 has 16 residues. The germline CDR1 and CDR2 sequences are SGHAT and FQNNGV. V lost 1 base to trimming and J lost 8 bases; unmatched junction nucleotides: 7.

The chain carries TRBV7-2 and TRBJ1-5; maybe TRBD1 (6 bases). CDR1 and CDR2 from the germline V gene are SGHTA and FQGNSA. The CDR3 length is 14 residues. Trimming shortened V by 1 base and J by 7 bases, and 11 bases separated the two germline ends. CDR3 in DNA: TGTGCCAGCAGCTTAGATGGGGGCGAGCAGCCCCAGCATTTT. Translation: CASSLDGGEQPQHF.